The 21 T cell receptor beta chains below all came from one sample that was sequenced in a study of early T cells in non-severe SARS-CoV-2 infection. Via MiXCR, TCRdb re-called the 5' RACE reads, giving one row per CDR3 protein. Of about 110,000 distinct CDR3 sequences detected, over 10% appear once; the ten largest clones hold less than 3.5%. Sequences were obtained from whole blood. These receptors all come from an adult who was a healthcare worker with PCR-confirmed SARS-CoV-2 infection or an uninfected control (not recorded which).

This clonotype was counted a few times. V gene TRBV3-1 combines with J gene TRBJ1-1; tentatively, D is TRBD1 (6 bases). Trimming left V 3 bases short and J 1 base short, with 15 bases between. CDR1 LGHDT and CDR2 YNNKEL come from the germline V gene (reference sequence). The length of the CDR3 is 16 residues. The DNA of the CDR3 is TGTGCCAGCAGCCACCCCCGGGGGGGCAAGAACACTGAAGCTTTCTTT. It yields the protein CASSHPRGGKNTEAFF.

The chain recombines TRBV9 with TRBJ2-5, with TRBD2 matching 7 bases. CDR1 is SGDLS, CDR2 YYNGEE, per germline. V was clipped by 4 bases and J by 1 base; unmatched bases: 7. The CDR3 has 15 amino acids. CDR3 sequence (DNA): TGTGCCAGCAGCCCGTCAGCGGGACCCCAAGAGACCCAGTACTTC. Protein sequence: CASSPSAGPQETQYF.

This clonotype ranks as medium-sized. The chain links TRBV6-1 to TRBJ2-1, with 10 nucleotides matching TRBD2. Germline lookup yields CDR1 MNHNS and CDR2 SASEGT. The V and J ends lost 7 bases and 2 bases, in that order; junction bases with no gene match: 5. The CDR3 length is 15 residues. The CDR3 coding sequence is TGTGCCAGCATTGACCTAGCGGGGGCCTACAATGAGCAGTTCTTC. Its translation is CASIDLAGAYNEQFF.

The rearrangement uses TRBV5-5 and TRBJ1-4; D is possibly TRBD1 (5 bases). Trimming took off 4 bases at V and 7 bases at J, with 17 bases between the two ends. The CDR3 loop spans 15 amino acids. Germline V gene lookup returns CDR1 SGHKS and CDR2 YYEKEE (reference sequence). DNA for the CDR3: TGTGCCAGCAGCCCATGGGAGGGGCAAGGTGAAAAACTGTTTTTT. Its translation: CASSPWEGQGEKLFF.

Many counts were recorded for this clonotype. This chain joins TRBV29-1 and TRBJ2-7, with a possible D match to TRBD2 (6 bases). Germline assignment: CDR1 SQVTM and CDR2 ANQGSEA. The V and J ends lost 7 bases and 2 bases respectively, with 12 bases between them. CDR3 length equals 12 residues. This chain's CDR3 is CSAAGPPYEQYF. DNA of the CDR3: TGCAGCGCGGCGGGGCCGCCCTACGAGCAGTACTTC.

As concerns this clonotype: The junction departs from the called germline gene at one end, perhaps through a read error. The CDR3 nucleotides are TGTACCAGCAGCTTAGCGGGGTGGGAGACCCAGTACTTC. It is translated as CTSSLAGWETQYF. The rearrangement joins TRBV7-9 to TRBJ2-5; 8 nucleotides agree with TRBD2. The CDR3 length is 13 residues. Germline V gene lookup returns CDR1 SEHNR and CDR2 FQNEAQ (reference sequence).

CDR3 sequence: CASGLQYNTDTQYF. CDR3 DNA: TGTGCCAGCGGATTACAGTATAACACAGATACGCAGTATTTT. The rearrangement uses TRBV5-5 and TRBJ2-3, with no clear D. The germline V and J ends were trimmed by 7 bases and 2 bases, with 14 bases remaining between them. Germline lookup yields CDR1 SGHKS and CDR2 YYEKEE (reference sequence). The CDR3 spans 14 residues.

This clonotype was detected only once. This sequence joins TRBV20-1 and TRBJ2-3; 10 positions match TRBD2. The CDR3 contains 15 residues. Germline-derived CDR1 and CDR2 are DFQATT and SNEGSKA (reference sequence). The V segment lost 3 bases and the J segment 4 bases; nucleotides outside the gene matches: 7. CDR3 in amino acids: CSASTLAGVPDTQYF. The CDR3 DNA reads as TGCAGTGCTAGCACCCTAGCGGGAGTCCCAGATACGCAGTATTTT.

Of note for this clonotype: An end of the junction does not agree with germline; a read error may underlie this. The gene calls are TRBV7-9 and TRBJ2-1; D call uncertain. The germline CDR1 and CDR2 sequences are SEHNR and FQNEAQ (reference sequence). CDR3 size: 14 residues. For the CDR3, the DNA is TGTGCCACCAGCGTTATGAGCTCCTACAATGAGCAGTTCTTC. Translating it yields CATSVMSSYNEQFF. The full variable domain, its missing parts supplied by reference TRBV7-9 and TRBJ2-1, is DTGVSQNPRHKITKRGQNVTFRCDPISEHNRLYWYRQTLGQGPEFLTYFQNEAQLEKSRLLSDRFSAERPKGSFSTLEIQRTEQGDSAMYLCATSVMSSYNEQFFGPGTRLTVL.

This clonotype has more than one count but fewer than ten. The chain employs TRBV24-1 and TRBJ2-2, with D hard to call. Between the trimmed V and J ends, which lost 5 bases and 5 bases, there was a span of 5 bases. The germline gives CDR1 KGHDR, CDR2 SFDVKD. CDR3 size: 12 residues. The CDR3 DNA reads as TGTGCCACCAGTGGGTGGACCGGGGAGCTGTTTTTT. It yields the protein CATSGWTGELFF.

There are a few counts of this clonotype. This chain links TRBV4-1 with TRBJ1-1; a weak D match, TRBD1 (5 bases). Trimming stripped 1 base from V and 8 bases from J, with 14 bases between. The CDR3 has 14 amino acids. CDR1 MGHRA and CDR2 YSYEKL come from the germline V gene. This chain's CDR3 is CASSQAPGAAEAFF. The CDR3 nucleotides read TGCGCCAGCAGCCAAGCCCCCGGGGCTGCGGAAGCTTTCTTT.

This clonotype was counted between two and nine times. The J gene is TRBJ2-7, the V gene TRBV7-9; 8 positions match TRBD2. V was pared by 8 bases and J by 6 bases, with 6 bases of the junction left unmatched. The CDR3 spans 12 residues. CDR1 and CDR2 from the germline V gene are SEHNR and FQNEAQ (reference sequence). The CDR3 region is CASLAGGSEQYF. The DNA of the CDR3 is TGTGCCAGCCTCGCGGGGGGAAGCGAGCAGTACTTC.

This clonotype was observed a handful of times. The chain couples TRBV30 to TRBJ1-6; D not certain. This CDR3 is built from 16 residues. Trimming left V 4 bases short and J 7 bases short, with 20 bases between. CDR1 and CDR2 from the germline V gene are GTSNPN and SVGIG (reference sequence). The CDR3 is CAWTHKEGKGNSPLHF. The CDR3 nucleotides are TGTGCCTGGACCCATAAGGAAGGGAAAGGGAATTCACCCCTCCACTTT.

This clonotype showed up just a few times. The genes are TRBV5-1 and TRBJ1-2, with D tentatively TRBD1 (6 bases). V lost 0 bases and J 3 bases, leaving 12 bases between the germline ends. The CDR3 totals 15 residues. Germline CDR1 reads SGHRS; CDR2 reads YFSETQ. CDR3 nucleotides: TGCGCCAGCAGCTTGGATTGGGGGCGCGACTATGGCTACACCTTC. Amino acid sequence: CASSLDWGRDYGYTF.

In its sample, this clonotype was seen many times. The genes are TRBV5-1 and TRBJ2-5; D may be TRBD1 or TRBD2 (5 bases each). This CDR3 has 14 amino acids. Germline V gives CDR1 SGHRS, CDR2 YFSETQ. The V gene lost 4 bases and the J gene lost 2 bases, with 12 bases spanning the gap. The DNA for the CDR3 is TGCGCCAGCAGCGTGGGGCGGGTACAAGAGACCCAGTACTTC. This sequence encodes CASSVGRVQETQYF.

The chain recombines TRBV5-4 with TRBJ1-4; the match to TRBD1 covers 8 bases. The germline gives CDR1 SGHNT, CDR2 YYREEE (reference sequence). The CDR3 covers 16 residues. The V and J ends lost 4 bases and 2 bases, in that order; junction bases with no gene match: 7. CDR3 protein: CASSTETGATNEKLFF. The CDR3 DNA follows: TGTGCCAGCAGCACCGAGACAGGGGCGACTAATGAAAAACTGTTTTTT.

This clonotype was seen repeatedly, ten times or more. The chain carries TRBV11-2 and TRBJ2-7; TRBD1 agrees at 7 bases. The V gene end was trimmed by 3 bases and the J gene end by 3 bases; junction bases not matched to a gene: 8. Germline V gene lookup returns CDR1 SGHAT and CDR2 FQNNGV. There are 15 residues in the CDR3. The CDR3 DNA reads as TGTGCCAGCAGCTTCGTCCGGGACAGTTACTACGAGCAGTACTTC. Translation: CASSFVRDSYYEQYF.

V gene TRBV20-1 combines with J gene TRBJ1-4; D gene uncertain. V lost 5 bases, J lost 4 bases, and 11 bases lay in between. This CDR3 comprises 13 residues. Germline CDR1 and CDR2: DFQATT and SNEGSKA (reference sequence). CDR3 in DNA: TGCAGTGCTTATTCAGGATTTAATGAAAAACTGTTTTTT. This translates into CSAYSGFNEKLFF.

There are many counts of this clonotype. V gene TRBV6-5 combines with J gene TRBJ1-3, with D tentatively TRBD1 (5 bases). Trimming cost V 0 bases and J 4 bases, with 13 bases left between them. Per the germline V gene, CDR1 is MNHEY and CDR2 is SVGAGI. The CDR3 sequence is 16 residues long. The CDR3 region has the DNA TGTGCCAGCAGTTACTCCTCGCGAGGGGTCGGAAACACCATATATTTT. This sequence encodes CASSYSSRGVGNTIYF.

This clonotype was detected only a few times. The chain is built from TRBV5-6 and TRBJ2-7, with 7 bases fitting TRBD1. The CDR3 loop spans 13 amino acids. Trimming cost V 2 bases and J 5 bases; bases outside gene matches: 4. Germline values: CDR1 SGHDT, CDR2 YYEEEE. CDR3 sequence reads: CASSFPTGNEQYF. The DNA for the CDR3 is TGTGCCAGCAGCTTTCCGACAGGGAACGAGCAGTACTTC. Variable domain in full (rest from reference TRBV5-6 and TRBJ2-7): DAGVTQSPTHLIKTRGQQVTLRCSPKSGHDTVSWYQQALGQGPQFIFQYYEEEERQRGNFPDRFSGHQFPNYSSELNVNALLLGDSALYLCASSFPTGNEQYFGPGTRLTVT.

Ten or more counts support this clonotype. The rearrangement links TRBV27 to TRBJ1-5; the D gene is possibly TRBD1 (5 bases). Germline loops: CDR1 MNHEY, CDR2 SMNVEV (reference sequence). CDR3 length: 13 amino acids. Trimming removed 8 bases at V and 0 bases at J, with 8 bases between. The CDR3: CASGHDSNQPQHF. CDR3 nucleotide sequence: TGTGCCAGCGGACACGATAGCAATCAGCCCCAGCATTTT.